One T cell receptor beta chain is described in this entry. Germline CDR1 is SGHNT and CDR2 is YYREEE (reference sequence). V gave up 6 bases and J gave up 4 bases, with 13 bases separating them. The CDR3 length is 13 residues. This sample is part of a study of blood T cell repertoires in COVID-19. Study-wide background: Sources were T cells, B-cell-depleted T cells, or PBMCs; the material itself was cDNA or gDNA.

Repertoires were generated with immunoSEQ multiplex PCR, while TCRdb's copy carries only in-frame clones and drops some. The profile covers 140,000 to 150,000 clones, with around 82% appearing a single time and 15% taken by the ten largest. Material: peripheral blood. The TCR comes from a human donor with acute or convalescent COVID-19. The donor label of this sample is uncertain. This chain connects TRBV5-4 to TRBJ1-2, with D uncertain. The CDR3 here is CASTIGASYGYTF. The CDR3 DNA follows: TGTGCCAGCACTATCGGTGCATCCTATGGCTACACCTTC.